One and the same sample provided the 20 T cell receptor beta chains below, sequenced in a study of graft-versus-host responses after intestinal transplantation. Assay: immunoSEQ multiplex PCR; the TCRdb copy retains only in-frame clones and omits some. The sample carries 6,500 to 10,000 clones, around 30% recorded once. Sequenced material: alloreactive CD4+ T cells from a mixed lymphocyte reaction culture, taken before intestinal transplant. The subset is: CFSE-low proliferating T cells sorted from roughly six-day pre-transplant mixed lymphocyte reaction (GvH or HvG direction). These receptors came from a human patient who received an intestinal transplant.

This sequence joins TRBV19 and TRBJ1-1; D may be TRBD1 (6 bases). The CDR3 contains 12 residues. CDR1 LNHDA and CDR2 SQIVND come from the germline V gene (reference sequence). Trimming removed 5 bases at V and 4 bases at J, with 8 bases between. CDR3 loop: CASSVTGTEAFF. As DNA, the CDR3 is TGTGCCAGTAGTGTGACAGGCACTGAAGCTTTCTTT.

The rearrangement joins TRBV7-2 to TRBJ2-5, with 7 bases fitting TRBD1. The germline V gene has CDR1 SGHTA and CDR2 FQGNSA. V trimming: 5 bases; J trimming: 5 bases; junction bases outside the gene matches: 8. The CDR3 is 14 amino acids. The CDR3 loop is CASSVDREWETQYF. CDR3 sequence (DNA): TGTGCCAGCAGCGTAGACAGGGAATGGGAGACCCAGTACTTC.

In its sample, this clone is medium-sized (0.01 to 0.1%). The rearrangement uses TRBV6-1 and TRBJ1-2; possible D gene TRBD1, 5 bases. Germline-derived CDR1 and CDR2 are MNHNS and SASEGT. This CDR3 comprises 14 residues. Trimming took off 0 bases at V and 8 bases at J, with 13 bases between the two ends. The CDR3 bases are TGTGCCAGCAGTGAAGCGTGGCAGGGTATGGGCTACACCTTC. Protein: CASSEAWQGMGYTF.

By share of the sample, this clone is medium-sized (0.01 to 0.1%). The chain uses TRBV19 and TRBJ2-5, with a possible D match to TRBD2 (8 bases). The germline gives CDR1 LNHDA, CDR2 SQIVND (reference sequence). Between the trimmed V and J ends, which lost 11 bases and 3 bases, there was a span of 28 bases. This CDR3 is 17 amino acids long. DNA of the CDR3: TGTGCCTCTAGCGGGTTCCTGTCAAAGGGGGCAGAAGAGACCCAGTACTTC. This translates into CASSGFLSKGAEETQYF.

The V and J genes are TRBV6-1 and TRBJ1-1; 7 nucleotides align to TRBD1. Germline V gene sequence: CDR1 MNHNS, CDR2 SASEGT. The CDR3 loop spans 14 amino acids. Trimming took 7 bases from V and 1 from J; bases not matched to a gene: 6. The CDR3 loop is CASKIGGWNTEAFF. Here the CDR3 DNA reads TGTGCCAGCAAAATAGGGGGCTGGAACACTGAAGCTTTCTTT.

By share of the sample, this clone is medium-sized. V gene TRBV25-1 combines with J gene TRBJ1-2; tentative D call: TRBD1 (5 bases). The V and J ends lost 4 bases and 6 bases respectively, with 15 bases between them. Germline CDR1 and CDR2: MGHDK and SYGVNS. The CDR3 runs to 14 residues. CDR3 amino acids: CASSVGRGEHGYTF. CDR3 DNA: TGTGCCAGCAGTGTGGGACGGGGGGAGCATGGCTACACCTTC.

The CDR3 DNA follows: TGTGCCAGCAGTTGGCACAGGGGGACTGAAGCTTTCTTT. Its protein is CASSWHRGTEAFF. V gene TRBV27 combines with J gene TRBJ1-1; 8 bases are shared with TRBD1. The germline V gene encodes CDR1 MNHEY and CDR2 SMNVEV (reference sequence). The CDR3 totals 13 residues. V shed 4 bases, J shed 5 bases, and the junction held 3 bases outside the gene matches.

The chain uses TRBV6-1 and TRBJ1-2; 7 nucleotides align to TRBD1. There are 13 residues in the CDR3. Germline CDR1 is MNHNS and CDR2 is SASEGT. V dropped 3 bases and J dropped 8; count of bases not matched to a gene: 6. This chain's CDR3 is CASSDPGGRGYTF. The CDR3 DNA reads TGTGCCAGCAGTGATCCAGGGGGTCGGGGCTACACCTTC.

This clone is categorized as large. This chain uses TRBV27 with TRBJ2-7, with 11 bases identical to TRBD2. Germline assignment: CDR1 MNHEY and CDR2 SMNVEV (reference sequence). CDR3 length: 15 residues. V shed 5 bases, J shed 3 bases, and the junction held 6 bases outside the gene matches. This CDR3 is CASSHSGGAVYEQYF. The CDR3, as DNA: TGTGCCAGCAGTCATAGCGGGGGGGCCGTCTACGAGCAGTACTTC.

This clone was counted only a few times. The chain recombines TRBV18 with TRBJ2-5; 7 nucleotides align to TRBD2. CDR1 and CDR2 (germline): KGHSH, LQKENI. With 3 bases clipped from V and 2 bases from J, the junction kept 9 bases outside the gene matches. CDR3 length: 16 residues. DNA of the CDR3: TGTGCCAGCTCACCGTTAGCCCCGGGACTACAAGAGACCCAGTACTTC. It yields the protein CASSPLAPGLQETQYF. Drawing the rest from reference TRBV18 and TRBJ2-5, the complete variable domain is NAGVMQNPRHLVRRRGQEARLRCSPMKGHSHVYWYRQLPEEGLKFMVYLQKENIIDESGMPKERFSAEFPKEGPSILRIQQVVRGDSAAYFCASSPLAPGLQETQYFGPGTRLLVL.

Of note for this clone: Mismatch with germline at one junction end may stem from a read error. V is TRBV7-7 and J is TRBJ2-1; D is ambiguous. The germline CDR1 and CDR2 sequences are SSHAT and FNYEAQ (reference sequence). CDR3 length equals 15 residues. Here the CDR3 reads CASSLAPERYNEQFF. The CDR3 bases are TGTGCTAGCAGCTTAGCCCCAGAGCGCTACAATGAGCAGTTCTTC. Using reference TRBV7-7 and TRBJ2-1 for the parts outside the CDR3, the full variable domain is GAGVSQSPRYKVTKRGQDVTLRCDPISSHATLYWYQQALGQGPEFLTYFNYEAQPDKSGLPSDRFSAERPEGSISTLTIQRTEQRDSAMYRCASSLAPERYNEQFFGPGTRLTVL.

The chain recombines TRBV5-5 with TRBJ2-3; 8 bases are shared with TRBD2. In germline, CDR1 is SGHKS, CDR2 YYEKEE (reference sequence). After removal of 3 bases from V and 4 bases from J, the junction contained 16 bases not matched to a gene. The CDR3 loop spans 18 amino acids. CDR3 coding DNA: TGTGCCAGCAGCTCATTAGGGGCCAGCGGGAGTTTCGCAGATACGCAGTATTTT. Its protein is CASSSLGASGSFADTQYF. The variable domain in full, with the rest retrieved from reference TRBV5-5 and TRBJ2-3, is DAGVTQSPTHLIKTRGQQVTLRCSPISGHKSVSWYQQVLGQGPQFIFQYYEKEERGRGNFPDRFSARQFPNYSSELNVNALLLGDSALYLCASSSLGASGSFADTQYFGPGTRLTVL.

This clone showed up just a few times. The J gene is TRBJ2-7, the V gene TRBV28; TRBD1 matches at 9 bases. The CDR3 loop spans 11 amino acids. Germline V gives CDR1 MDHEN, CDR2 SYDVKM. The junction had 2 bases not matched to a gene; V was cut back by 3 bases and J by 11 bases. The CDR3 loop is CASSFRDREYF. CDR3 coding DNA: TGTGCCAGCAGTTTCCGGGACAGGGAGTACTTC.

The chain recombines TRBV27 with TRBJ1-4; a possible D gene is TRBD1 (6 bases). The CDR3 is 13 amino acids. V dropped 9 bases and J dropped 5 bases, with 13 bases sitting between them. Per germline, CDR1 MNHEY and CDR2 SMNVEV (reference sequence). For the CDR3, the DNA is TGTGCCAGTAGGGGGGGGATAAATGAAAAACTGTTTTTT. Translated: CASRGGINEKLFF.

Judged by abundance, this clone is medium-sized. This chain joins TRBV10-3 and TRBJ2-1; possible D gene TRBD2, 6 bases. The V and J ends lost 0 bases and 9 bases respectively, with 12 bases between them. The CDR3 is made up of 14 amino acids. The germline V gene encodes CDR1 ENHRY and CDR2 SYGVKD. CDR3 residues: CAISESVEGGEQFF. The CDR3 DNA reads as TGTGCCATCAGTGAGTCTGTGGAGGGCGGTGAGCAGTTCTTC.

This clone is labeled as medium-sized (0.01 to 0.1%). The chain links TRBV28 to TRBJ1-3; D possibly corresponds to TRBD1 (5 bases). The CDR3 spans 15 residues. Germline V lookup: CDR1 MDHEN, CDR2 SYDVKM. Trimming took off 2 bases at V and 0 bases at J, with 8 bases between the two ends. The CDR3 loop is CASSLAGGSGNTIYF. DNA of the CDR3: TGTGCCAGCAGTTTAGCGGGGGGCTCTGGAAACACCATATATTTT.

In this sample, this clone is medium-sized. The J gene is TRBJ2-7, the V gene TRBV7-2; 7 bases are a match to TRBD2. Germline trimming cut 5 bases from V and 1 base from J; bases unmatched to any gene: 8. CDR3 size: 15 residues. The germline V gene has CDR1 SGHTA and CDR2 FQGNSA. CDR3 nucleotides: TGTGCCAGCAGCCCAGGGAGGGGAGTATCCTACGAGCAGTACTTC. This sequence encodes CASSPGRGVSYEQYF.

The table lists this clone with a few counts. This chain connects TRBV6-1 to TRBJ2-7, with TRBD2 identical over 8 bases. Germline loops: CDR1 MNHNS, CDR2 SASEGT. The CDR3 is made up of 14 amino acids. J gave up 0 bases and V 6 bases, and 4 bases lay outside the gene matches. CDR3 DNA: TGTGCCAGCAGACCGGGGGGGAGCTCCTACGAGCAGTACTTC. Its protein product is CASRPGGSSYEQYF.

This clone was recorded once. The rearrangement uses TRBV28 and TRBJ2-2, with D possibly TRBD1 on 6 matching bases. V dropped 5 bases and J dropped 8 bases, with 6 bases sitting between them. This CDR3 has 11 residues. Germline CDR1 reads MDHEN; CDR2 reads SYDVKM. CDR3 amino acids: CASSDRGELFF. The CDR3, as DNA: TGTGCCAGCAGTGACAGGGGGGAGCTGTTTTTT. Complete variable domain (other parts from reference TRBV28 and TRBJ2-2): DVKVTQSSRYLVKRTGEKVFLECVQDMDHENMFWYRQDPGLGLRLIYFSYDVKMKEKGDIPEGYSVSREKKERFSLILESASTNQTSMYLCASSDRGELFFGEGSRLTVL.

The chain carries TRBV29-1 and TRBJ2-1; D is possibly TRBD1 (6 bases). Trimming took off 7 bases at V and 3 bases at J, with 16 bases between the two ends. Germline values: CDR1 SQVTM, CDR2 ANQGSEA. CDR3 length: 14 residues. The CDR3 here is CSGYRDKIYNEQFF. DNA of the CDR3: TGCAGCGGTTACCGGGACAAAATCTACAATGAGCAGTTCTTC.